Listed here are 9 T cell receptor beta chains from one sample, sequenced in a study of CD8+CD57+ T cells in acquired aplastic anemia. Sequenced patients had shown CD8+CD57+ cell expansion by flow cytometry. The template used for profiling TCR beta VDJ and CDR3 was genomic DNA. MiXCR was run by TCRdb on the reads, yielding one entry per CDR3 protein. The table records 150,000 to 180,000 distinct CDR3 sequences, 52% of them present only once. Sequenced material: sorted CD4+, CD8+, or CD8+CD57+ T cells (not recorded which) from PBMCs. The receptors shown here come from a human donor with aplastic anemia.

This clonotype was seen a handful of times. One end of the junction varies from germline; a read error may be responsible. The chain carries TRBV5-4 and TRBJ1-5; D gene unclear. CDR3 length: 15 residues. CDR1 is SGHNT, CDR2 YYREEE, per germline (reference sequence). CDR3: CAGSLDPGSNQPQHF. The CDR3 DNA is TGTGCCGGCAGCTTGGACCCGGGGAGCAATCAGCCCCAGCATTTT.

This clonotype came up many times. V and J are TRBV5-6 and TRBJ2-7; tentatively, D is TRBD1 (5 bases). The germline CDR1 and CDR2 sequences are SGHDT and YYEEEE. This CDR3 comprises 14 residues. Trimming stripped 0 bases from V and 0 bases from J, with 7 bases between. CDR3 loop: CASSLAGISYEQYF. DNA for the CDR3: TGTGCCAGCAGCTTGGCAGGGATCTCCTACGAGCAGTACTTC.

This chain connects TRBV4-2 to TRBJ2-3, with D unresolved. Germline loops: CDR1 LGHNA, CDR2 YNFKEQ. Trimming took off 4 bases at V and 0 bases at J, with 14 bases between the two ends. The length of the CDR3 is 16 residues. CDR3 coding DNA: TGTGCCAGCAGCCGCGCGAAGGGCTCTAGCACAGATACGCAGTATTTT. Amino acids: CASSRAKGSSTDTQYF.

Concerning this clonotype: This clone may be a read error of a much larger clone one base away. The chain recombines TRBV4-3 with TRBJ1-2; 9 bases align to TRBD1. Germline loops: CDR1 LGHNA, CDR2 YSLEER. The CDR3 is made up of 14 amino acids. The CDR3 is CASSPWDREGGDTF. The DNA for the CDR3 is TGCGCCAGCAGCCCGTGGGACAGGGAAGGTGGCGACACCTTC.

The gene calls are TRBV11-1 and TRBJ2-3; D is possibly TRBD2 (6 bases). From germline, CDR1 is SGHAT and CDR2 FQDESV (reference sequence). Between the trimmed V and J ends, which lost 8 bases and 6 bases, there was a span of 18 bases. CDR3 size: 14 residues. CDR3: CASGTGPAMDTQYF. CDR3 coding DNA: TGTGCCAGCGGGACTGGGCCGGCCATGGATACGCAGTATTTT. The full variable domain, its missing parts supplied by reference TRBV11-1 and TRBJ2-3, is EAEVAQSPRYKITEKSQAVAFWCDPISGHATLYWYRQILGQGPELLVQFQDESVVDDSQLPKDRFSAERLKGVDSTLKIQPAELGDSAMYLCASGTGPAMDTQYFGPGTRLTVL.

This clonotype occurred many times. The chain combines TRBV27 with TRBJ2-7; D possibly matches TRBD1 or TRBD2 (5 bases each). This CDR3 comprises 14 residues. Trimming removed 5 bases from V and 3 bases from J, with 14 bases in between. Germline V gives CDR1 MNHEY, CDR2 SMNVEV (reference sequence). CDR3 nucleotides: TGTGCCAGCAGTCCCGGGGCAGGGCTCTACGAGCAGTACTTC. It encodes CASSPGAGLYEQYF.

This chain uses TRBV24-1 with TRBJ2-7; D perhaps matches TRBD2 (5 bases). Germline V gives CDR1 KGHDR, CDR2 SFDVKD. V lost 4 bases to trimming and J lost 0 bases, with 9 bases between them. The CDR3 contains 14 residues. As DNA, the CDR3 is TGTGCCACCAGTGACCCGGGGAGCTCCTACGAGCAGTACTTC. It yields the protein CATSDPGSSYEQYF.

The sample holds a few counts of this clonotype. The chain joins TRBV7-8 to TRBJ2-7; D might be TRBD2 (5 bases). V was cut by 5 bases and J by 5 bases, with 16 bases left in between. The CDR3 sequence is 14 residues long. From germline, CDR1 is SGHVS and CDR2 FQNEAQ. The CDR3 here is CASSHGISVHEQYF. The CDR3 nucleotides read TGTGCCAGCAGCCACGGGATCAGCGTGCACGAGCAGTACTTC.

The V and J genes are TRBV25-1 and TRBJ1-1, with D possibly being TRBD1 (6 bases). Germline lookup yields CDR1 MGHDK and CDR2 SYGVNS. The CDR3 totals 13 residues. V was shortened by 5 bases and J by 7 bases, with 14 bases between the two germline ends. The CDR3 sequence is CASSRSDRIEAFF. As DNA, the CDR3 is TGTGCCAGCAGTCGATCCGACAGGATTGAAGCTTTCTTT.